This T cell receptor (beta chain) was captured in a study of blood T cell repertoires in COVID-19. About the research overall: Both acute and convalescent COVID-19 samples were obtained from the United States, Italy and Spain. T cells, B-cell-depleted T cells, or PBMCs supplied cDNA or gDNA.

How the authors handled the data: Estimation of nucleated cell counts relied on the amplification of reference gene primers. Assay: immunoSEQ multiplex PCR; the TCRdb copy retains only in-frame clones and omits some. The D gene and trimming were derived from the DNA, and the V and J assignments and clone size from that table. This table has 150,000 to 200,000 clones, about four fifths appearing once. The germline V gene has CDR1 LGHDT and CDR2 YNNKEL (reference sequence). CDR3 length: 19 amino acids. The V gene end was trimmed by 0 bases and the J gene end by 4 bases; junction bases not matched to a gene: 15.

Sequences were obtained from peripheral blood. The TCR comes from a man aged 55 to 70 with active or convalescent COVID-19. V usage is TRBV3-1 (or the pseudogene TRBV3-2) and J usage is TRBJ2-1, with TRBD1 matching 7 bases. The CDR3 region has the DNA TGTGCCAGCAGCCAAGACGGAAGGGGGACAGACGATATTTACAATGAGCAGTTCTTC. Translation gives CASSQDGRGTDDIYNEQFF.